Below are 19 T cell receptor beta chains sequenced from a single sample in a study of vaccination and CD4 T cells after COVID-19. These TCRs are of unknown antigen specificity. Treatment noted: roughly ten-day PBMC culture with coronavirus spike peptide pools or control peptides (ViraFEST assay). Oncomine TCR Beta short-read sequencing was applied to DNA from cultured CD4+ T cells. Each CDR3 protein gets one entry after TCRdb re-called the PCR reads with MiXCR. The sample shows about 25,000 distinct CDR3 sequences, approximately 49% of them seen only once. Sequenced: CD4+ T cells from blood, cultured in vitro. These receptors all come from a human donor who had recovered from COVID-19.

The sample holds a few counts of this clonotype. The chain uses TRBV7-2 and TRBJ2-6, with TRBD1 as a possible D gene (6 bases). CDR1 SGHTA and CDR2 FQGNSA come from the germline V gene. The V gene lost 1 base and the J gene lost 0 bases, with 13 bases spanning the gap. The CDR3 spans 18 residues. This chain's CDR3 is CASSLVPDRHSGANVLTF. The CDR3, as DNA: TGTGCCAGCAGCTTAGTTCCTGACAGGCACTCTGGGGCCAACGTCCTGACTTTC.

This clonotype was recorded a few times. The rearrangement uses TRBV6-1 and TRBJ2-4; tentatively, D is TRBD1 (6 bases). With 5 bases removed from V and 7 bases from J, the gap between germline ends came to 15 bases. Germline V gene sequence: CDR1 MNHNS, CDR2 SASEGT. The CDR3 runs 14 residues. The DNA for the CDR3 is TGTGCCAGCAGTACACAGGGTCTCCCCAACATTCAGTACTTC. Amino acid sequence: CASSTQGLPNIQYF.

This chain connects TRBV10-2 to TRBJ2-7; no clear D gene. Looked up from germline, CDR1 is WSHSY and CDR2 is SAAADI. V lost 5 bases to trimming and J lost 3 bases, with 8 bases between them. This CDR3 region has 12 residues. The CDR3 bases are TGCGCCAGCAGTAGGTCTGTCTACGAGCAGTACTTC. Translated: CASSRSVYEQYF.

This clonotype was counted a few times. CDR3 DNA sequence: TGTGCCAGCAGTTACTATGGGGATCAGCCCCAGCATTTT. Protein product: CASSYYGDQPQHF. This chain joins TRBV6-2 or TRBV6-3 and TRBJ1-5; no firm D call. The V gene lost 1 base and the J gene lost 5 bases, with 6 bases spanning the gap. Per germline, CDR1 MNHEY and CDR2 SVGEGT. The CDR3 extends over 13 amino acids.

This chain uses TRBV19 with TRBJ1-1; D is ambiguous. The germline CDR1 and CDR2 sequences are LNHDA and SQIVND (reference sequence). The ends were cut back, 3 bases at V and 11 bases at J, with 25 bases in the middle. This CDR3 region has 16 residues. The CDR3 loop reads CASSIGARWTTQEAFF. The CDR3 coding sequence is TGTGCCAGTAGTATTGGTGCTCGTTGGACGACCCAGGAGGCTTTCTTT.

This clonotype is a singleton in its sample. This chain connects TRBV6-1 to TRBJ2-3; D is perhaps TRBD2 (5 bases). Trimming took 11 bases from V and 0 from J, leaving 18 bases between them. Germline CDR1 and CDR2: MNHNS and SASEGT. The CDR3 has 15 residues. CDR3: CAEPAERLSTDTQYF. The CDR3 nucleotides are TGTGCCGAGCCGGCGGAGCGGCTTAGCACAGATACGCAGTATTTT.

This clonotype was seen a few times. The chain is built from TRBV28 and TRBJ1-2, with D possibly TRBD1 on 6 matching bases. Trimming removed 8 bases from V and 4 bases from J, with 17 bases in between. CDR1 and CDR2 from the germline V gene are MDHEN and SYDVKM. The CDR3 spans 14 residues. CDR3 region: CASLRHATGYGYTF. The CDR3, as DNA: TGTGCCAGCCTTAGACACGCGACAGGCTATGGCTACACCTTC.

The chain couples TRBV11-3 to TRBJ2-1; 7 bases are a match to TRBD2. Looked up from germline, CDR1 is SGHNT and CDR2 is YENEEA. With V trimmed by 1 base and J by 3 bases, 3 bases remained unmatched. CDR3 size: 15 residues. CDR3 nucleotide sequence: TGTGCCAGCAGCTTAGGGGGCGGGGGCTACAATGAGCAGTTCTTC. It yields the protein CASSLGGGGYNEQFF.

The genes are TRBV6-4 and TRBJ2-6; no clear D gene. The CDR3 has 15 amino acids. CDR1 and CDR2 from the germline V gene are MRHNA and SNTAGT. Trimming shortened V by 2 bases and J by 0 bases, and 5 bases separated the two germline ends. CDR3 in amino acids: CASSDRDSGANVLTF. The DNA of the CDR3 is TGTGCCAGCAGTGACAGGGACTCTGGGGCCAACGTCCTGACTTTC.

The CDR3 here is CASSLRQKNSYEQYF. The DNA for the CDR3 is TGTGCCAGCAGCTTGCGACAGAAGAACTCCTACGAGCAGTACTTC. The V call is TRBV7-2, the J call TRBJ2-7; tentative D call: TRBD1 (5 bases). V lost 3 bases, J lost 0 bases, and 12 bases lay in between. Germline CDR1 and CDR2: SGHTA and FQGNSA. This CDR3 is 15 amino acids long. The full variable domain, in which reference TRBV7-2 and TRBJ2-7 provide the parts outside the CDR3, is GAGVSQSPSNKVTEKGKDVELRCDPISGHTALYWYRQSLGQGLEFLIYFQGNSAPDKSGLPSDRFSAERTGGSVSTLTIQRTQQEDSAVYLCASSLRQKNSYEQYFGPGTRLTVT.

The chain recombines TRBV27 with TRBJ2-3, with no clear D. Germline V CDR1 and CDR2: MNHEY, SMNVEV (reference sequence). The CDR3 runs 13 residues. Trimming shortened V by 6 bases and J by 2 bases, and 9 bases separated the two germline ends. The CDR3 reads CASRRADTDTQYF. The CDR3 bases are TGTGCCAGCAGACGGGCAGACACAGATACGCAGTATTTT.

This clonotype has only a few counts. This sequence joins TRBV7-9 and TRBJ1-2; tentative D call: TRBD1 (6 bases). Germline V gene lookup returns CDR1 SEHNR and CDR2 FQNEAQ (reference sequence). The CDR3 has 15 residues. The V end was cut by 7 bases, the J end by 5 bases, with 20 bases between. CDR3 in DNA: TGTGCCAGCAACCAACAGGGAAGCTCTCCATATGGCTACACCTTC. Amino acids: CASNQQGSSPYGYTF.

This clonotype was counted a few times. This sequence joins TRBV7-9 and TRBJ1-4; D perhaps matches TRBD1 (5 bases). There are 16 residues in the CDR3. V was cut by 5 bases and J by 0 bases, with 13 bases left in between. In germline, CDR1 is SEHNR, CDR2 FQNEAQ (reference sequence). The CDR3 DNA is TGTGCCAGCAGCCCGACCCAGGGAGCAACTAATGAAAAACTGTTTTTT. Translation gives CASSPTQGATNEKLFF.

Here the CDR3 DNA reads TGTGCCAGCAGCTTCCCCACAGTCTTCGGCACTGAAGCTTTCTTT. Its protein product is CASSFPTVFGTEAFF. The V call is TRBV7-2, the J call TRBJ1-1, with D uncertain. The V end lost 3 bases, the J end lost 4 bases, and 15 bases lay between the germline ends. The CDR3 is made up of 15 amino acids. Germline CDR1 reads SGHTA; CDR2 reads FQGNSA. Full variable domain (rest looked up from reference TRBV7-2 and TRBJ1-1): GAGVSQSPSNKVTEKGKDVELRCDPISGHTALYWYRQSLGQGLEFLIYFQGNSAPDKSGLPSDRFSAERTGGSVSTLTIQRTQQEDSAVYLCASSFPTVFGTEAFFGQGTRLTVV.

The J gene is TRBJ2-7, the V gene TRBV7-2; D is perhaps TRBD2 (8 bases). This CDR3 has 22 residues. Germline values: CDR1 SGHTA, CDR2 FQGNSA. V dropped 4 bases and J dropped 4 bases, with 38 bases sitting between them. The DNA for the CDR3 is TGTGCCAGCAGCTCACGGGACAGCTTTAGGTCGGTCGGGACTAGAGGGGGTTACGAGCAGTACTTC. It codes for CASSSRDSFRSVGTRGGYEQYF.

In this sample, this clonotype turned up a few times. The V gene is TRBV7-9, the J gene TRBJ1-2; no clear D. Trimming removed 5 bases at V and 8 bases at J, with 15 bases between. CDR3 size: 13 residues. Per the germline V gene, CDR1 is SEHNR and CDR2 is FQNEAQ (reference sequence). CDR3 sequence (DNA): TGTGCCAGCAGCCCAAGTTCGCAGAAAGGCTACACCTTC. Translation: CASSPSSQKGYTF. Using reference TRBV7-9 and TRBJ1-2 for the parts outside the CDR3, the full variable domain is DTGVSQNPRHKITKRGQNVTFRCDPISEHNRLYWYRQTLGQGPEFLTYFQNEAQLEKSRLLSDRFSAERPKGSFSTLEIQRTEQGDSAMYLCASSPSSQKGYTFGSGTRLTVV.

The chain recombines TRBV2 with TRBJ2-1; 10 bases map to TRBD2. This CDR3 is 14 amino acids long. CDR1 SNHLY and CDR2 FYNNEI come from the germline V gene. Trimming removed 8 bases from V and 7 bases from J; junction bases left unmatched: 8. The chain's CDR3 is CASRTGTSVNEQFF. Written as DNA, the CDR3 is TGTGCCAGCCGTACCGGGACTAGCGTTAATGAGCAGTTCTTC.

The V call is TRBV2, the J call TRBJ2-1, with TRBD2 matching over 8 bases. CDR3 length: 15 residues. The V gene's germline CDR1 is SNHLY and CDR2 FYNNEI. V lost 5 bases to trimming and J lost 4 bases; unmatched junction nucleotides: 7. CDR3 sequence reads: CASSWTGGGYNEQFF. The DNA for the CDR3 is TGTGCCAGCAGTTGGACTGGCGGGGGGTACAATGAGCAGTTCTTC.

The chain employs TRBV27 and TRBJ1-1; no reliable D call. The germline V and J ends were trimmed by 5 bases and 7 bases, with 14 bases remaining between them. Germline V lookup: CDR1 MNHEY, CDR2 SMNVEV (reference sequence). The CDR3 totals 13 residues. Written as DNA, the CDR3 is TGTGCCAGCAGTGACCCATACTCTTTTGAAGCTTTCTTT. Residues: CASSDPYSFEAFF.